What follows are 26 T cell receptor beta chains derived from one specimen sequenced in a study of T cell changes during pregnancy in multiple sclerosis. Sequenced by immunoSEQ multiplex PCR; TCRdb stores in-frame clones only, minus some. The sample lists 70,000 to 95,000 clones; over 85% were seen once. Specimen: peripheral blood, collected in the second trimester of pregnancy. The receptor source for this set is a female donor in good health, enrolled as a control in a pregnancy study.

The table lists this clone with a count of one. The J gene is TRBJ2-5, the V gene TRBV7-2; maybe TRBD1 (5 bases). Germline V gives CDR1 SGHTA, CDR2 FQGNSA. V lost 0 bases and J lost 5, with 10 bases in between. The length of the CDR3 is 14 residues. The CDR3 sequence is CASSLASGWETQYF. The CDR3 DNA reads TGTGCCAGCAGCTTAGCCTCAGGGTGGGAGACCCAGTACTTC.

The rearrangement joins TRBV2 to TRBJ2-7; 11 nucleotides agree with TRBD2. The CDR3 is 14 amino acids. From germline, CDR1 is SNHLY and CDR2 FYNNEI. V lost 4 bases, J lost 1 base, and 0 bases stayed unmatched. CDR3 loop: CASSGLAGSYEQYF. The CDR3 nucleotides read TGTGCCAGCAGTGGACTAGCGGGGTCCTACGAGCAGTACTTC.

The chain couples TRBV7-3 to TRBJ1-1; 7 bases map to TRBD1. V lost 4 bases to trimming and J lost 4 bases; unmatched junction nucleotides: 12. From germline, CDR1 is SGHTA and CDR2 FQGTGA. CDR3 length: 16 amino acids. DNA of the CDR3: TGTGCCAGCAGCTCCAACCCCGGTGCAGGGGGCACTGAAGCTTTCTTT. This sequence encodes CASSSNPGAGGTEAFF.

This clone was seen only a few times. This rearrangement joins TRBV7-2 to TRBJ2-2, with 8 bases aligning to TRBD1. Germline V gene data show CDR1 as SGHTA and CDR2 as FQGNSA. This CDR3 is built from 14 residues. The V gene end was trimmed by 5 bases and the J gene end by 4 bases; junction bases not matched to a gene: 3. The CDR3 is CASSQDRATGELFF. For the CDR3, the DNA is TGTGCCAGCAGCCAGGACAGGGCCACCGGGGAGCTGTTTTTT.

J is TRBJ2-2 and V is TRBV6-1; 8 positions agree with TRBD1. The V gene end was trimmed by 3 bases and the J gene end by 7 bases; junction bases not matched to a gene: 4. Germline V lookup: CDR1 MNHNS, CDR2 SASEGT. CDR3 length: 14 residues. The CDR3 sequence is CASSEDRDDGELFF. DNA for the CDR3: TGTGCCAGCAGTGAGGACAGGGATGACGGGGAGCTGTTTTTT.

The rearrangement joins TRBV4-3 to TRBJ2-1; 15 bases are a match to TRBD2. With 1 base clipped from V and 8 bases from J, the junction kept 3 bases outside the gene matches. The CDR3 consists of 16 residues. Germline CDR1 is LGHNA and CDR2 is YSLEER. CDR3 amino acids: CASSQGTSGGAYEQFF. Here the CDR3 DNA reads TGCGCCAGCAGCCAAGGGACTAGCGGGGGGGCCTATGAGCAGTTCTTC.

The V and J genes are TRBV4-3 and TRBJ1-4; 7 nucleotides line up with TRBD1. This CDR3 is built from 18 residues. Germline CDR1 and CDR2: LGHNA and YSLEER. J was trimmed by 5 bases and V by 0 bases; bases with no gene match: 12. The CDR3 is CASSQDLVGGTANEKLFF. The CDR3 DNA reads TGCGCCAGCAGCCAAGATCTGGTAGGGGGCACTGCCAATGAAAAACTGTTTTTT.

The chain carries TRBV6-1 and TRBJ2-5, with D tentatively TRBD1 (6 bases). Germline V gene lookup returns CDR1 MNHNS and CDR2 SASEGT. V lost 4 bases, J lost 3 bases, and 9 bases lay in between. The CDR3 totals 13 residues. The CDR3 DNA reads as TGTGCCAGCAGTGGGACAGCGAAAGAGACCCAGTACTTC. Residues: CASSGTAKETQYF.

The chain is built from TRBV6-1 and TRBJ1-2; the D is unclear. The V gene's germline CDR1 is MNHNS and CDR2 SASEGT. The CDR3 covers 11 residues. V lost 3 bases, J lost 9 bases, and 8 bases lay in between. The CDR3 DNA sequence: TGTGCCAGCAGTGAGGGAGTTAGCTACACCTTC. This encodes CASSEGVSYTF.

The gene calls are TRBV27 and TRBJ2-4, with 10 bases lining up with TRBD2. This CDR3 contains 13 residues. J was trimmed by 8 bases and V by 5 bases; bases with no gene match: 3. Germline lookup yields CDR1 MNHEY and CDR2 SMNVEV (reference sequence). In nucleotides, the CDR3 is TGTGCCAGCAGTGACGGGACTAGCGACATTCAGTACTTC. This translates into CASSDGTSDIQYF.

The rearrangement joins TRBV7-2 to TRBJ2-7; TRBD1 might be the D (6 bases). V lost 5 bases, J lost 6 bases, and 17 bases lay in between. This CDR3 region has 14 residues. CDR1 SGHTA and CDR2 FQGNSA come from the germline V gene. The CDR3 loop is CASSPAGQLGEQYF. The DNA for the CDR3 is TGTGCCAGCAGCCCAGCAGGACAGCTCGGCGAGCAGTACTTC.

This chain connects TRBV20-1 to TRBJ1-4; D is undetermined. Trimming took 3 bases from V and 10 from J, leaving 9 bases between them. CDR3 length: 11 amino acids. Looked up from germline, CDR1 is DFQATT and CDR2 is SNEGSKA (reference sequence). CDR3 nucleotide sequence: TGCAGTGCTAGCCGGTCGGGAAAACTGTTTTTT. Its protein product is CSASRSGKLFF.

The chain recombines TRBV6-5 with TRBJ2-1; D is possibly TRBD2 (6 bases). This CDR3 region has 12 residues. The germline CDR1 and CDR2 sequences are MNHEY and SVGAGI. V was shortened by 2 bases and J by 7 bases, with 6 bases between the two germline ends. In nucleotides, the CDR3 is TGTGCCAGCAGTTACGCGGGAAATGAGCAGTTCTTC. The encoded protein is CASSYAGNEQFF.

The V call is TRBV5-1, the J call TRBJ2-7, with a tentative D call TRBD1 (6 bases). CDR3 length equals 14 residues. CDR1 is SGHRS, CDR2 YFSETQ, per germline. Trimming pared 1 base from V and 2 bases from J, leaving 10 bases between. CDR3 in DNA: TGCGCCAGCAGCTTGCGGACAGCGCCCTACGAGCAGTACTTC. Protein sequence: CASSLRTAPYEQYF.

V and J are TRBV7-9 and TRBJ1-2; no reliable D call. The length of the CDR3 is 13 residues. Per germline, CDR1 SEHNR and CDR2 FQNEAQ (reference sequence). Trimming stripped 1 base from V and 8 bases from J, with 11 bases between. This CDR3 reads CASSLDRAKGYTF. The CDR3 region has the DNA TGTGCCAGCAGCTTAGATAGAGCTAAGGGCTACACCTTC. Full variable domain (remainder filled in from reference TRBV7-9 and TRBJ1-2): DTGVSQNPRHKITKRGQNVTFRCDPISEHNRLYWYRQTLGQGPEFLTYFQNEAQLEKSRLLSDRFSAERPKGSFSTLEIQRTEQGDSAMYLCASSLDRAKGYTFGSGTRLTVV.

The chain is built from TRBV19 and TRBJ1-5; 10 bases align to TRBD1. The CDR3 is 16 amino acids. CDR1 is LNHDA, CDR2 SQIVND, per germline (reference sequence). V lost 1 base, J lost 5 bases, and 5 bases stayed unmatched. CDR3 sequence reads: CASSIAMGQGYQPQHF. CDR3 nucleotides: TGTGCCAGTAGTATAGCGATGGGACAGGGGTATCAGCCCCAGCATTTT.

This clone showed up just a few times. The J gene is TRBJ1-2, the V gene TRBV6-4, with TRBD1 matching 9 bases. The germline gives CDR1 MRHNA, CDR2 SNTAGT. This CDR3 comprises 14 residues. V shed 6 bases, J shed 4 bases, and the junction held 6 bases outside the gene matches. In DNA form, the CDR3 reads TGTGCCAGCAGCCCACAGGGGGCAGGCTATGGCTACACCTTC. It is translated as CASSPQGAGYGYTF.

The J gene is TRBJ2-3, the V gene TRBV19, with D maybe TRBD2 (5 bases). V lost 9 bases to trimming and J lost 5 bases, with 12 bases between them. The CDR3 loop spans 12 amino acids. Germline V gene data show CDR1 as LNHDA and CDR2 as SQIVND (reference sequence). The CDR3 region is CASWTPEDTQYF. The CDR3 nucleotides read TGTGCCAGCTGGACTCCCGAAGATACGCAGTATTTT. The whole variable domain, remainder taken from reference TRBV19 and TRBJ2-3, is DGGITQSPKYLFRKEGQNVTLSCEQNLNHDAMYWYRQDPGQGLRLIYYSQIVNDFQKGDIAEGYSVSREKKESFPLTVTSAQKNPTAFYLCASWTPEDTQYFGPGTRLTVL.

This chain connects TRBV25-1 to TRBJ2-1; 7 bases agree with TRBD1. This CDR3 is 15 amino acids long. The V gene end was trimmed by 1 base and the J gene end by 5 bases; junction bases not matched to a gene: 5. Germline V lookup: CDR1 MGHDK, CDR2 SYGVNS. CDR3 DNA sequence: TGTGCCAGCAGTGAATGGGTCGACAGGGACAATGAGCAGTTCTTC. This codes for CASSEWVDRDNEQFF.

V and J are TRBV28 and TRBJ2-7; perhaps TRBD2 as D (6 bases). Germline CDR1 and CDR2: MDHEN and SYDVKM. V was trimmed by 6 bases and J by 5 bases, leaving 20 bases between them. The length of the CDR3 is 15 residues. The CDR3 protein is CASRDRRGRLNEQYF. The DNA of the CDR3 is TGTGCCAGCAGAGATCGGAGGGGACGGCTCAACGAGCAGTACTTC. Full variable domain (remainder filled in from reference TRBV28 and TRBJ2-7): DVKVTQSSRYLVKRTGEKVFLECVQDMDHENMFWYRQDPGLGLRLIYFSYDVKMKEKGDIPEGYSVSREKKERFSLILESASTNQTSMYLCASRDRRGRLNEQYFGPGTRLTVT.

This chain connects TRBV7-3 to TRBJ2-3; D is possibly TRBD2 (6 bases). Germline V gives CDR1 SGHTA, CDR2 FQGTGA. The CDR3 is 14 amino acids. The V end lost 2 bases, the J end lost 6 bases, and 12 bases lay between the germline ends. CDR3 amino acids: CASSLGGSYDTQYF. CDR3 nucleotides: TGTGCCAGCAGCTTAGGAGGGTCATACGATACGCAGTATTTT.

The chain couples TRBV18 to TRBJ1-5; the D is unclear. The CDR3 consists of 15 residues. Germline loops: CDR1 KGHSH, CDR2 LQKENI. The V gene lost 2 bases and the J gene lost 6 bases, with 14 bases spanning the gap. In DNA form, the CDR3 reads TGTGCCAGCTCACCATCGAGGCCTTCCAGTCAGCCCCAGCATTTT. Amino acids: CASSPSRPSSQPQHF. Full variable domain (remainder filled in from reference TRBV18 and TRBJ1-5): NAGVMQNPRHLVRRRGQEARLRCSPMKGHSHVYWYRQLPEEGLKFMVYLQKENIIDESGMPKERFSAEFPKEGPSILRIQQVVRGDSAAYFCASSPSRPSSQPQHFGDGTRLSIL.

The chain recombines TRBV7-2 with TRBJ2-3; TRBD2 matches at 7 bases. The germline V gene has CDR1 SGHTA and CDR2 FQGNSA. This CDR3 is 16 amino acids long. Unmatched junction bases numbered 9, after V lost 5 bases and J lost 1 base. As DNA, the CDR3 is TGTGCCAGCAGCCCCCGCGAGCGGGGTCGCACAGATACGCAGTATTTT. This sequence encodes CASSPRERGRTDTQYF. Full variable domain (missing parts from reference TRBV7-2 and TRBJ2-3): GAGVSQSPSNKVTEKGKDVELRCDPISGHTALYWYRQSLGQGLEFLIYFQGNSAPDKSGLPSDRFSAERTGGSVSTLTIQRTQQEDSAVYLCASSPRERGRTDTQYFGPGTRLTVL.

This clone was seen once. V and J are TRBV14 and TRBJ2-3, with D possibly being TRBD1 (7 bases). V lost 1 base and J 4 bases, leaving 12 bases between the germline ends. The CDR3 has 15 amino acids. Germline assignment: CDR1 SGHDN and CDR2 FVKESK. CDR3 loop: CASSQGGGGPDTQYF. CDR3 bases: TGTGCCAGCAGCCAAGGTGGAGGGGGCCCAGATACGCAGTATTTT. The whole variable domain, remainder taken from reference TRBV14 and TRBJ2-3, is EAGVTQFPSHSVIEKGQTVTLRCDPISGHDNLYWYRRVMGKEIKFLLHFVKESKQDESGMPNNRFLAERTGGTYSTLKVQPAELEDSGVYFCASSQGGGGPDTQYFGPGTRLTVL.

This chain uses TRBV11-3 with TRBJ2-3, with TRBD2 as a possible D gene (6 bases). The CDR3 is made up of 15 amino acids. Germline V lookup: CDR1 SGHNT, CDR2 YENEEA. V was shortened by 1 base and J by 2 bases, with 10 bases between the two germline ends. CDR3 sequence (DNA): TGTGCCAGCAGCTTAGGGGCGGGGACCACAGATACGCAGTATTTT. It specifies CASSLGAGTTDTQYF.

The chain recombines TRBV2 with TRBJ1-5; D perhaps matches TRBD1 (6 bases). The CDR3 extends over 14 amino acids. Looked up from germline, CDR1 is SNHLY and CDR2 is FYNNEI. Trimming took 2 bases from V and 1 from J, leaving 6 bases between them. The CDR3 protein is CASSEQGSNQPQHF. The CDR3 DNA reads as TGTGCCAGCAGTGAACAGGGGAGCAATCAGCCCCAGCATTTT. The whole variable domain, filled in from reference TRBV2 and TRBJ1-5, reads EPEVTQTPSHQVTQMGQEVILRCVPISNHLYFYWYRQILGQKVEFLVSFYNNEISEKSEIFDDQFSVERPDGSNFTLKIRSTKLEDSAMYFCASSEQGSNQPQHFGDGTRLSIL.